This entry lists 3 T cell receptor beta chains sequenced from one sample in a study of blood T cells in healthy people across ages (dated by TCRdb to the mid-2010s). Library prep was done by 5' RACE. The sequencing machine was an Illumina HiSeq 2500. A second PCR of about 6 to 12 cycles was run with a J-beta primer mix and a sample-barcoded 5' primer. TCRdb passed the public sequencing reads through fastp at Q25 and MiXCR, retaining productive beta sequences. Entries that share a CDR3 protein sequence are merged under the most common genes and DNA. Within this sample are over 500,000 distinct CDR3 sequences, with about 26% of them counted one time only. The ten largest clonotypes hold approximately 3.7% of the sample. The same specimen was also included in a second study, on T cells of mothers and their children.

Sequenced sample: blood. The receptors were gathered from a boy aged 2-9 years in good health.

This clonotype was detected only a few times. CDR3 loop: CASSPGGAGVETQYF. CDR3 sequence (DNA): TGCGCCAGCAGCCCCGGTGGAGCGGGGGTAGAGACCCAGTACTTC. The chain couples TRBV5-1 to TRBJ2-5; 8 nucleotides match TRBD2. Germline V gene data show CDR1 as SGHRS and CDR2 as YFSETQ. Unmatched junction bases numbered 9, after V lost 4 bases and J lost 4 bases. The CDR3 consists of 15 residues.

The chain links TRBV7-2 to TRBJ2-1; 14 bases are shared with TRBD2. The trim removed 4 bases at V and 3 bases at J, leaving 2 bases unmatched. The CDR3 is made up of 16 amino acids. Germline-derived CDR1 and CDR2 are SGHTA and FQGNSA. The CDR3 region is CASSSGLAGDYNEQFF. In DNA form, the CDR3 reads TGTGCCAGCAGCTCGGGACTAGCGGGGGACTACAATGAGCAGTTCTTC.

The J gene is TRBJ2-1, the V gene TRBV29-1, with TRBD2 identical over 7 bases. With V trimmed by 3 bases and J by 5 bases, 7 bases remained unmatched. CDR1 and CDR2 (germline): SQVTM, ANQGSEA. The CDR3 has 14 amino acids. CDR3 sequence reads: CSVDLKGGNNEQFF. In DNA form, the CDR3 reads TGCAGCGTTGACTTGAAGGGAGGGAACAATGAGCAGTTCTTC.